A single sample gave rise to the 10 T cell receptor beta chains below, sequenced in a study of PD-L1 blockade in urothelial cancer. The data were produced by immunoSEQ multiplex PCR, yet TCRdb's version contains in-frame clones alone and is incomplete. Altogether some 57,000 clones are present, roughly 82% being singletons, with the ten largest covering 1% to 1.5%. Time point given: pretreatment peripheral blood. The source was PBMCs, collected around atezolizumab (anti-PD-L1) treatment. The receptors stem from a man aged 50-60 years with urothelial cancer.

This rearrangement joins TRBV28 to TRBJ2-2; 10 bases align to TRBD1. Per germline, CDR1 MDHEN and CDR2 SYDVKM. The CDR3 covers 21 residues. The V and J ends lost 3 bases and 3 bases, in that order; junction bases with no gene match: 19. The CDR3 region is CASSFYNRSTGGPLDTGELFF. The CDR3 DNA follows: TGTGCCAGCAGTTTTTATAATCGTTCGACAGGGGGCCCTCTCGACACCGGGGAGCTGTTTTTT.

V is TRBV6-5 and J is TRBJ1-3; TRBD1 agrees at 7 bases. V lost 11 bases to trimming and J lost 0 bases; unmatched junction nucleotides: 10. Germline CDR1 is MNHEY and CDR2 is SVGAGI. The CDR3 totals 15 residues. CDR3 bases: TGTGCCGGACCACAGGGGACCAGCTCTGGAAACACCATATATTTT. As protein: CAGPQGTSSGNTIYF.

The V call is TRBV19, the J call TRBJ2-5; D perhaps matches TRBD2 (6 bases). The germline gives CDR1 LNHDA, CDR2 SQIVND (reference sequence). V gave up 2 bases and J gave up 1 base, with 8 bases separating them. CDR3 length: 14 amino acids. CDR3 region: CASSIQGGQETQYF. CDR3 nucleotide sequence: TGTGCCAGTAGTATACAGGGAGGCCAAGAGACCCAGTACTTC.

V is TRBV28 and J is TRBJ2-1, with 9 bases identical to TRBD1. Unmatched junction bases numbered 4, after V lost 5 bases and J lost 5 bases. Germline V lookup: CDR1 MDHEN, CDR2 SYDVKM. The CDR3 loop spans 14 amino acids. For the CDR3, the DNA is TGTGCCAGCAGTCCCCGGGACAGGGACAATGAGCAGTTCTTC. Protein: CASSPRDRDNEQFF.

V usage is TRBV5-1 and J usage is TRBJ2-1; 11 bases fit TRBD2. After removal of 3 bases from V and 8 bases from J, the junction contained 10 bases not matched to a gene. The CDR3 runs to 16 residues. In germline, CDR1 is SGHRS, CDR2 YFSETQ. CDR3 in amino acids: CASSYGLAGGNDEQFF. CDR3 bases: TGCGCCAGCAGCTATGGACTAGCGGGCGGCAACGATGAGCAGTTCTTC.

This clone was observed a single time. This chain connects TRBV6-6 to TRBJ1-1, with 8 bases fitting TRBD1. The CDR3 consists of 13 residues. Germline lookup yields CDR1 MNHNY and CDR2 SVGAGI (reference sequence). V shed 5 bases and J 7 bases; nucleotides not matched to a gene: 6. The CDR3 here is CASSPGQGNEAFF. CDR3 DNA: TGTGCCAGCAGTCCAGGACAGGGTAATGAAGCTTTCTTT.

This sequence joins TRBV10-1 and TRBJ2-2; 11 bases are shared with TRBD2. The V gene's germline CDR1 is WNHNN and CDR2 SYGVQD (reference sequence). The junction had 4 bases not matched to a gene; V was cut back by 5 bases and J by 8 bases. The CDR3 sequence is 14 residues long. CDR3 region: CASSRLAGTGELFF. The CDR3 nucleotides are TGCGCCAGCAGTAGACTAGCGGGAACGGGGGAGCTGTTTTTT.

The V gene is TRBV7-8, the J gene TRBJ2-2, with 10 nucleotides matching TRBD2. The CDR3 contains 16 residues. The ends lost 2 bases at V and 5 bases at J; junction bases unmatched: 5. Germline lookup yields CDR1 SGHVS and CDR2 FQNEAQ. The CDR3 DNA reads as TGTGCCAGCAGCTTAATGCTAGCGGGGGAAACCGGGGAGCTGTTTTTT. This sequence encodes CASSLMLAGETGELFF.

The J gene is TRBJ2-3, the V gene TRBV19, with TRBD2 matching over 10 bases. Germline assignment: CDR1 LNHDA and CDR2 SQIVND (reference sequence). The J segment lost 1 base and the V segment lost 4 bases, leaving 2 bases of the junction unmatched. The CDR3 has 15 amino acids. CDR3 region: CASSNLAGGTDTQYF. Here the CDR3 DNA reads TGTGCCAGTAGTAATCTAGCGGGAGGCACAGATACGCAGTATTTT. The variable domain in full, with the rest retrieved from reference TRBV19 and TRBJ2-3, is DGGITQSPKYLFRKEGQNVTLSCEQNLNHDAMYWYRQDPGQGLRLIYYSQIVNDFQKGDIAEGYSVSREKKESFPLTVTSAQKNPTAFYLCASSNLAGGTDTQYFGPGTRLTVL.

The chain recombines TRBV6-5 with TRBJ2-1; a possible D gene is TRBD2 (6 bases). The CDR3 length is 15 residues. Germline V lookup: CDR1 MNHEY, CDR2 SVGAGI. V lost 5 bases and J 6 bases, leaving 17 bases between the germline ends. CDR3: CASSPYRLVTNEQFF. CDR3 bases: TGTGCCAGCAGTCCATATCGACTAGTCACCAATGAGCAGTTCTTC.